A single sample gave rise to the 31 T cell receptor beta chains below, sequenced in a study of blood T cell repertoires in COVID-19. The protocol was immunoSEQ multiplex PCR, while the TCRdb copy is restricted to in-frame clones and leaves out a portion. There are approximately 110,000 clones in the sample; roughly 85% occur only once, and approximately 13% lies in the top ten. The specimen sequenced was peripheral blood. All receptors come from a human donor in a cohort sampled during active COVID-19.

This clone appeared once. The rearrangement uses TRBV5-1 and TRBJ2-7; 7 nucleotides match TRBD1. Germline V gene sequence: CDR1 SGHRS, CDR2 YFSETQ. The V segment lost 3 bases and the J segment 0 bases; nucleotides outside the gene matches: 3. The CDR3 totals 14 residues. CDR3 DNA: TGCGCCAGCAGCTGGGGACAGCTCTCCTACGAGCAGTACTTC. It yields the protein CASSWGQLSYEQYF. The full variable domain, rest sourced from reference TRBV5-1 and TRBJ2-7, is KAGVTQTPRYLIKTRGQQVTLSCSPISGHRSVSWYQQTPGQGLQFLFEYFSETQRNKGNFPGRFSGRQFSNSRSEMNVSTLELGDSALYLCASSWGQLSYEQYFGPGTRLTVT.

This rearrangement joins TRBV6-6 to TRBJ1-5; D is unclear. The germline gives CDR1 MNHNY, CDR2 SVGAGI (reference sequence). The V and J ends lost 7 bases and 0 bases respectively, with 10 bases between them. This CDR3 region has 14 residues. CDR3 DNA sequence: TGTGCCAGCACCGAGGCGCATAGCAATCAGCCCCAGCATTTT. Translated, it gives CASTEAHSNQPQHF.

The V and J genes are TRBV5-4 and TRBJ1-2, with no clear D. The CDR3 is 13 amino acids. The germline CDR1 and CDR2 sequences are SGHNT and YYREEE (reference sequence). V gave up 0 bases and J gave up 2 bases, with 5 bases separating them. CDR3 amino acids: CASSLEQNYGYTF. DNA for the CDR3: TGTGCCAGCAGCTTGGAACAGAACTATGGCTACACCTTC.

The V call is TRBV9, the J call TRBJ2-1; 11 positions match TRBD2. Trimming cost V 2 bases and J 7 bases; bases outside gene matches: 8. The CDR3 is 16 amino acids. Germline values: CDR1 SGDLS, CDR2 YYNGEE. CDR3 in amino acids: CASSVSGGALANEQFF. The CDR3 nucleotides are TGTGCCAGCAGCGTTAGCGGGGGGGCCTTAGCGAATGAGCAGTTCTTC.

The gene calls are TRBV6-5 and TRBJ1-2, with D tentatively TRBD1 (6 bases). The CDR3 runs to 16 residues. From germline, CDR1 is MNHEY and CDR2 SVGAGI. The germline V and J ends were trimmed by 4 bases and 2 bases, with 17 bases remaining between them. CDR3 nucleotide sequence: TGTGCCAGCAGTTCCCTTCTGGGGGCAGGGAACTATGGCTACACCTTC. Translating gives CASSSLLGAGNYGYTF.

The genes are TRBV14 and TRBJ2-1; TRBD1 aligns across 7 bases. J was trimmed by 3 bases and V by 5 bases; bases with no gene match: 7. The CDR3 totals 15 residues. Germline V gene data show CDR1 as SGHDN and CDR2 as FVKESK. CDR3: CASSYRTGHYNEQFF. CDR3 nucleotides: TGTGCCAGCAGCTACCGGACAGGACACTACAATGAGCAGTTCTTC.

CDR3 protein: CASSAWGGGHADTQYF. The CDR3 DNA sequence: TGTGCCAGCAGCGCTTGGGGCGGGGGGCACGCAGATACGCAGTATTTT. The J gene is TRBJ2-3, the V gene TRBV9; TRBD2 matches at 8 bases. In germline, CDR1 is SGDLS, CDR2 YYNGEE. V was pared by 3 bases and J by 4 bases, with 10 bases of the junction left unmatched. This CDR3 has 16 residues.

The chain recombines TRBV6-5 with TRBJ1-2; D remains ambiguous. Germline V gene sequence: CDR1 MNHEY, CDR2 SVGAGI. This CDR3 has 13 residues. Trimming stripped 4 bases from V and 3 bases from J, with 9 bases between. This CDR3 reads CASSSGSYYGYTF. The DNA of the CDR3 is TGTGCCAGCAGTTCCGGGTCCTACTATGGCTACACCTTC.

The V and J genes are TRBV6-2 or TRBV6-3 and TRBJ2-1; 9 nucleotides agree with TRBD2. This CDR3 has 16 amino acids. V lost 6 bases and J lost 4; bases outside the gene matches: 10. The germline CDR1 and CDR2 sequences are MNHEY and SVGEGT. The CDR3 bases are TGTGCCAGCAGCTCGTCTAGCGGGGCTGGGTACAATGAGCAGTTCTTC. It codes for CASSSSSGAGYNEQFF.

V gene TRBV18 combines with J gene TRBJ2-7; 7 positions match TRBD1. CDR1 KGHSH and CDR2 LQKENI come from the germline V gene. CDR3 length: 14 residues. V shed 8 bases and J 2 bases; nucleotides not matched to a gene: 9. CDR3 protein: CASGGTGVPYEQYF. In nucleotides, the CDR3 is TGTGCCAGCGGGGGTACAGGGGTCCCCTACGAGCAGTACTTC.

The CDR3 coding sequence is TGTGCCAGCCGTCTCCGCTCTGGAAACACCATATATTTT. Its protein is CASRLRSGNTIYF. V gene TRBV6-5 combines with J gene TRBJ1-3; D call uncertain. CDR3 size: 13 residues. Germline-derived CDR1 and CDR2 are MNHEY and SVGAGI. V dropped 8 bases and J dropped 0 bases, with 8 bases sitting between them.

The chain joins TRBV28 to TRBJ2-3; 9 bases match TRBD2. CDR1 is MDHEN and CDR2 is SYDVKM in the germline V gene. The CDR3 runs to 16 residues. Trimming removed 2 bases from V and 5 bases from J; junction bases left unmatched: 8. Here the CDR3 DNA reads TGTGCCAGCAGTTTAGGTGCGGGGGGGAAAGGAGATACGCAGTATTTT. This encodes CASSLGAGGKGDTQYF.

The chain carries TRBV5-4 and TRBJ1-1, with D perhaps matching TRBD1 (5 bases). Trimming shortened V by 4 bases and J by 5 bases, and 18 bases separated the two germline ends. The V gene's germline CDR1 is SGHNT and CDR2 YYREEE (reference sequence). The CDR3 is 15 residues long. DNA of the CDR3: TGTGCCAGCAGCGGAACGACAGCCCCCAGGACTGAAGCTTTCTTT. Its translation is CASSGTTAPRTEAFF.

This clone was observed a few times. The chain carries TRBV7-9 and TRBJ2-3; TRBD2 agrees at 7 bases. The trim removed 4 bases at V and 1 base at J, leaving 11 bases unmatched. In germline, CDR1 is SEHNR, CDR2 FQNEAQ (reference sequence). The CDR3 has 17 amino acids. The CDR3 DNA reads as TGTGCCAGCAGCTCCAATCCCCGTCTAGCGGGCACAGATACGCAGTATTTT. The encoded protein is CASSSNPRLAGTDTQYF.

J is TRBJ2-7 and V is TRBV30; no firm D call. The germline V gene encodes CDR1 GTSNPN and CDR2 SVGIG (reference sequence). The CDR3 contains 11 residues. The V end lost 5 bases, the J end lost 2 bases, and 7 bases lay between the germline ends. CDR3 sequence reads: CAWEHAYEQYF. The CDR3 DNA reads TGTGCCTGGGAGCATGCCTACGAGCAGTACTTC.

Only one count was recorded for this clone. The rearrangement links TRBV7-2 to TRBJ2-3, with no clear D. V was cut by 3 bases and J by 4 bases, with 14 bases left in between. CDR1 and CDR2 from the germline V gene are SGHTA and FQGNSA. This CDR3 spans 15 amino acids. The CDR3 nucleotides are TGTGCCAGCAGCTTGGGTCAGGTTCTCGCAGATACGCAGTATTTT. Its translation is CASSLGQVLADTQYF.

The genes are TRBV6-6 and TRBJ1-1; the D gene is possibly TRBD1 (6 bases). The V end lost 2 bases, the J end lost 11 bases, and 15 bases lay between the germline ends. CDR3 length: 13 amino acids. Germline lookup yields CDR1 MNHNY and CDR2 SVGAGI (reference sequence). CDR3 DNA sequence: TGTGCCAGCAGTTACACCGCAGGGGAACGGGCTTTCTTT. It codes for CASSYTAGERAFF.

The chain is built from TRBV11-2 and TRBJ2-1; 10 nucleotides align to TRBD1. The CDR3 loop spans 17 amino acids. V shed 0 bases, J shed 9 bases, and the junction held 11 bases outside the gene matches. Germline loops: CDR1 SGHAT, CDR2 FQNNGV. CDR3 nucleotide sequence: TGTGCCAGCAGCTTAGATCCCGACAGGGGGCAGGACGGTGAGCAGTTCTTC. This translates into CASSLDPDRGQDGEQFF. Combining the CDR3 with reference TRBV11-2 and TRBJ2-1 gives the whole variable domain EAGVAQSPRYKIIEKRQSVAFWCNPISGHATLYWYQQILGQGPKLLIQFQNNGVVDDSQLPKDRFSAERLKGVDSTLKIQPAKLEDSAVYLCASSLDPDRGQDGEQFFGPGTRLTVL.

CDR3 amino acids: CASSPFRDRGRTDTIYF. CDR3 nucleotide sequence: TGTGCCAGCAGTCCCTTCCGGGACAGGGGGCGGACGGACACCATATATTTT. The rearrangement uses TRBV6-6 and TRBJ1-3, with TRBD1 matching 12 bases. V lost 5 bases to trimming and J lost 8 bases; unmatched junction nucleotides: 13. CDR1 MNHNY and CDR2 SVGAGI come from the germline V gene (reference sequence). The CDR3 has 17 amino acids.

This rearrangement joins TRBV28 to TRBJ2-6; 9 nucleotides agree with TRBD1. CDR1 and CDR2 (germline): MDHEN, SYDVKM. This CDR3 contains 17 residues. V lost 4 bases and J lost 0; bases outside the gene matches: 4. The CDR3, as DNA: TGTGCCAGCAGTTCCGGGACAGGGAGCTCTGGGGCCAACGTCCTGACTTTC. This translates into CASSSGTGSSGANVLTF.

This clone showed up just once. The junction differs from germline at one of its ends, possibly a read error. The chain couples TRBV3-1 (or the pseudogene TRBV3-2) to TRBJ2-3, with 10 bases matching TRBD2. Germline V gene lookup returns CDR1 LGHDT and CDR2 YNNKEL (reference sequence). The length of the CDR3 is 14 residues. DNA for the CDR3: TGTGCCAGCAGCCTAACTAGCGGGGAAGATCCGCAGTATTTT. Translating it yields CASSLTSGEDPQYF.

This chain uses TRBV7-2 with TRBJ2-7; 10 positions match TRBD1. The CDR3 consists of 15 residues. The germline V gene has CDR1 SGHTA and CDR2 FQGNSA. V shed 5 bases and J 4 bases; nucleotides not matched to a gene: 8. The CDR3 DNA reads as TGTGCCAGCAGCAATGGACAGGGGGAAGGATACGAGCAGTACTTC. As protein: CASSNGQGEGYEQYF.

This chain joins TRBV28 and TRBJ1-1, with 10 positions matching TRBD1. CDR1 MDHEN and CDR2 SYDVKM come from the germline V gene. The ends lost 5 bases at V and 4 bases at J; junction bases unmatched: 22. CDR3 length: 20 residues. The CDR3 sequence: CASSPLRDRGYRLRGTEAFF. As DNA, the CDR3 is TGTGCCAGCAGTCCCTTAAGGGACAGGGGTTATCGATTGAGAGGCACTGAAGCTTTCTTT.

The chain employs TRBV28 and TRBJ2-7, with D possibly being TRBD2 (5 bases). Germline-derived CDR1 and CDR2 are MDHEN and SYDVKM. The CDR3 consists of 12 residues. V shed 3 bases and J shed 4 bases, with 7 bases lying between them. The DNA of the CDR3 is TGTGCCAGCAGTTTCGGGGATTACGAGCAGTACTTC. Translating it yields CASSFGDYEQYF.

The chain uses TRBV6-1 and TRBJ2-1, with 9 bases fitting TRBD1. With 2 bases clipped from V and 7 bases from J, the junction kept 6 bases outside the gene matches. From germline, CDR1 is MNHNS and CDR2 SASEGT. The CDR3 sequence is 15 residues long. In DNA form, the CDR3 reads TGTGCCAGCAGTGAACTGGGACAGGGAAAAAATGAGCAGTTCTTC. Translated, it gives CASSELGQGKNEQFF.

The chain uses TRBV7-2 and TRBJ1-1, with D uncertain. Trimming pared 6 bases from V and 7 bases from J, leaving 15 bases between. The germline V gene has CDR1 SGHTA and CDR2 FQGNSA. The CDR3 has 13 residues. The CDR3 DNA sequence: TGTGCCAGCAGTTATTATCAGGCGAGTGAAGCTTTCTTT. Amino acid sequence: CASSYYQASEAFF. The variable domain in full, completed from reference TRBV7-2 and TRBJ1-1, reads GAGVSQSPSNKVTEKGKDVELRCDPISGHTALYWYRQSLGQGLEFLIYFQGNSAPDKSGLPSDRFSAERTGGSVSTLTIQRTQQEDSAVYLCASSYYQASEAFFGQGTRLTVV.

The chain uses TRBV10-2 and TRBJ1-1; no definite D call. There are 15 residues in the CDR3. Germline CDR1 is WSHSY and CDR2 is SAAADI. Trimming stripped 2 bases from V and 5 bases from J, with 15 bases between. In DNA form, the CDR3 reads TGCGCCAGCAGTGAGCTCCGGCTTGAGGCGACTGAAGCTTTCTTT. It encodes CASSELRLEATEAFF.

This sequence joins TRBV9 and TRBJ2-1; 8 bases line up with TRBD2. Germline lookup yields CDR1 SGDLS and CDR2 YYNGEE. This CDR3 region has 15 residues. V shed 0 bases, J shed 8 bases, and the junction held 7 bases outside the gene matches. CDR3 residues: CASSVAAGGMDEQFF. The CDR3 bases are TGTGCCAGCAGCGTAGCGGCGGGGGGTATGGATGAGCAGTTCTTC.

V is TRBV13 and J is TRBJ1-5, with D hard to call. CDR1 and CDR2 (germline): PRHDT, FYEKMQ (reference sequence). This CDR3 is 15 amino acids long. With 2 bases removed from V and 2 bases from J, the gap between germline ends came to 10 bases. The CDR3 DNA reads TGTGCCAGCAGCTTAACCAGAGAGGGCAATCAGCCCCAGCATTTT. Translated, it gives CASSLTREGNQPQHF.

The chain employs TRBV29-1 and TRBJ1-1, with 7 bases matching TRBD1. After removal of 6 bases from V and 1 base from J, the junction contained 8 bases not matched to a gene. The CDR3 covers 14 residues. Germline V lookup: CDR1 SQVTM, CDR2 ANQGSEA. The CDR3 spells CSVYMGQKNTEAFF. The DNA of the CDR3 is TGCAGCGTCTACATGGGACAGAAGAACACTGAAGCTTTCTTT.

V is TRBV7-2 and J is TRBJ1-6; 7 bases align to TRBD1. V shed 3 bases and J 6 bases; nucleotides not matched to a gene: 5. The CDR3 contains 15 residues. CDR1 SGHTA and CDR2 FQGNSA come from the germline V gene. The CDR3 region has the DNA TGTGCCAGCAGCTTCCGGGACAGAACTAATTCACCCCTCCACTTT. This translates into CASSFRDRTNSPLHF.